This T cell receptor (beta chain) was retrieved from a study of cytomegalovirus exposure and HLA in healthy donors. V lost 7 bases and J 0 bases, leaving 13 bases between the germline ends. This CDR3 contains 15 residues. In germline, CDR1 is WNHNN, CDR2 SYGVQD (reference sequence). With 60 Vbeta and 13 Jbeta primers, the PCR was carried out. Produced via immunoSEQ multiplex PCR; TCRdb's table is partial and in-frame only. The sample lists 110,000 to 150,000 clones, 60% to 80% seen once, with 1.7% in the top ten. In this sample, this clone turned up once. Its antigen is unknown. General observations from the study: Some highly shared sequence variants likely arose as a pipeline artifact.

The material sequenced was PBMCs. The receptor was isolated from a woman aged 25 to 45 in good health and CMV-seronegative. The genes are TRBV10-1 and TRBJ1-5; D gene unclear. CDR3 protein: CASKIRENSNQPQHF. The DNA for the CDR3 is TGCGCCAGCAAGATCCGGGAGAATAGCAATCAGCCCCAGCATTTT.